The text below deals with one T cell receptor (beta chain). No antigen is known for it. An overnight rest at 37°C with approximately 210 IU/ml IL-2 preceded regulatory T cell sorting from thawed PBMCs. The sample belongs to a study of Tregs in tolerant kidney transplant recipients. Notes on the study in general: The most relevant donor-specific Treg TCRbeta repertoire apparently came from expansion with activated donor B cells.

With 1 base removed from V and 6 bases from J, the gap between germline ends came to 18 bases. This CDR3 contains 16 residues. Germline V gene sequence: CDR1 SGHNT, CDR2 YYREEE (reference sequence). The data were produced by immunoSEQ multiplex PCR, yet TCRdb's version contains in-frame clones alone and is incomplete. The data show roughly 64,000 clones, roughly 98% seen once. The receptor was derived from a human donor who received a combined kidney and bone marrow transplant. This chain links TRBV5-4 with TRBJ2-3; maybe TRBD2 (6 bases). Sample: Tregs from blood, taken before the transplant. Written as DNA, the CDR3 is TGTGCCAGCAGCTTGAAAAGCGGGTCCCGGTCGGATACGCAGTATTTT. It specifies CASSLKSGSRSDTQYF.